Below are 27 T cell receptor beta chains sequenced from a single sample in a study of regulatory T cells in long-lasting Graves disease. Construction of the TCR beta libraries employed iRepertoire HTBI primers in conjunction with Arm-PCR of CDR3 regions. In TCRdb, the multiplex PCR reads were re-called with MiXCR into one record per CDR3 protein. Among under 450,000 distinct CDR3 sequences listed, about a quarter were seen once. Stated time point: persistent/refractory GD, antithyroid drugs over 5 years with positive TRAb. Generation of the TCR library employed RNA extracted from PBMCs. The sample was peripheral blood mononuclear cells (PBMCs), taken when the disease was refractory, from a patient treated with antithyroid drugs. The receptors here all came from a female donor with Graves disease.

This clonotype was counted between two and nine times. This sequence joins TRBV4-3 and TRBJ1-5; no clear D. The V end lost 0 bases, the J end lost 0 bases, and 6 bases lay between the germline ends. Germline values: CDR1 LGHNA, CDR2 YSLEER. The CDR3 has 15 residues. Written as DNA, the CDR3 is TGCGCCAGCAGCCAAGATTTAAATAGCAATCAGCCCCAGCATTTT. It specifies CASSQDLNSNQPQHF.

J is TRBJ2-7 and V is TRBV20-1; 10 nucleotides match TRBD2. Germline V lookup: CDR1 DFQATT, CDR2 SNEGSKA (reference sequence). V gave up 5 bases and J gave up 2 bases; unmatched junction bases: 3. The CDR3 loop spans 13 amino acids. In DNA, the CDR3 is TGCAGTGCTTTAGCGGGAGGCGCCTACGAGCAGTACTTC. Encoded protein: CSALAGGAYEQYF.

This clonotype has ten or more counts. The V and J genes are TRBV30 and TRBJ2-7; TRBD2 matches at 9 bases. The trim removed 1 base at V and 2 bases at J, leaving 3 bases unmatched. The CDR3 extends over 14 amino acids. Germline V gene data show CDR1 as GTSNPN and CDR2 as SVGIG (reference sequence). The DNA of the CDR3 is TGTGCCTGGAGTGCGACTAGCGGAACCTACGAGCAGTACTTC. Encoded protein: CAWSATSGTYEQYF.

The V and J genes are TRBV25-1 and TRBJ2-5; D perhaps matches TRBD1 (5 bases). The CDR3 runs to 12 residues. Germline lookup yields CDR1 MGHDK and CDR2 SYGVNS. Trimming removed 6 bases at V and 6 bases at J, with 11 bases between. DNA of the CDR3: TGTGCCAGCAGCTCAGGGATACAGACCCAGTACTTC. Translated, it gives CASSSGIQTQYF. The variable domain in full, completed from reference TRBV25-1 and TRBJ2-5, reads EADIYQTPRYLVIGTGKKITLECSQTMGHDKMYWYQQDPGMELHLIHYSYGVNSTEKGDLSSESTVSRIRTEHFPLTLESARPSHTSQYLCASSSGIQTQYFGPGTRLLVL.

In its sample, this clonotype was seen once. The rearrangement joins TRBV6-2 or TRBV6-3 to TRBJ2-1, with D perhaps matching TRBD1 (6 bases). V shed 5 bases and J shed 0 bases, with 8 bases lying between them. Germline CDR1 is MNHEY and CDR2 is SVGEGT. The CDR3 sequence is 14 residues long. CDR3 coding DNA: TGTGCCAGCAGTCAGGGGTTCTCCTACAATGAGCAGTTCTTC. Translated, it gives CASSQGFSYNEQFF.

This clonotype was seen a handful of times. The CDR3 DNA follows: TGTGCCAGCAGGACCGGGACTAGCGGGACTTCTTCCTACGAGCAGTACTTC. This encodes CASRTGTSGTSSYEQYF. The rearrangement joins TRBV6-1 to TRBJ2-7; 13 bases map to TRBD2. Germline V lookup: CDR1 MNHNS, CDR2 SASEGT. The CDR3 contains 17 residues. V trimming: 6 bases; J trimming: 1 base; junction bases outside the gene matches: 9.

This clonotype was found many times. The chain joins TRBV20-1 to TRBJ2-5; D perhaps matches TRBD2 (7 bases). V was trimmed by 3 bases and J by 5 bases, leaving 16 bases between them. The germline V gene encodes CDR1 DFQATT and CDR2 SNEGSKA (reference sequence). The CDR3 has 14 residues. CDR3 DNA: TGCAGTGCTAGCGGGGGGCACGGAGAGGAGACCCAGTACTTC. Protein: CSASGGHGEETQYF.

This clonotype has just a few counts. The chain uses TRBV24-1 and TRBJ2-1, with D possibly being TRBD2 (7 bases). This CDR3 contains 15 residues. Per germline, CDR1 KGHDR and CDR2 SFDVKD. The ends were cut back, 1 base at V and 7 bases at J, with 13 bases in the middle. Here the CDR3 reads CATSDFGGAGNEQFF. In nucleotides, the CDR3 is TGTGCCACCAGTGATTTTGGGGGGGCAGGGAATGAGCAGTTCTTC.

The chain carries TRBV19 and TRBJ2-7; D possibly corresponds to TRBD2 (6 bases). V was trimmed by 4 bases and J by 3 bases, leaving 10 bases between them. The CDR3 runs 13 residues. Germline loops: CDR1 LNHDA, CDR2 SQIVND (reference sequence). CDR3 bases: TGTGCCAGTAGTAACCTAGCGAGCTACGAGCAGTACTTC. This codes for CASSNLASYEQYF. The full variable domain, with the rest looked up from reference TRBV19 and TRBJ2-7, is DGGITQSPKYLFRKEGQNVTLSCEQNLNHDAMYWYRQDPGQGLRLIYYSQIVNDFQKGDIAEGYSVSREKKESFPLTVTSAQKNPTAFYLCASSNLASYEQYFGPGTRLTVT.

This clonotype was recorded once. This chain connects TRBV28 to TRBJ2-5, with D unclear. Germline V gives CDR1 MDHEN, CDR2 SYDVKM. Trimming took 3 bases from V and 0 from J, leaving 8 bases between them. CDR3 length: 14 amino acids. CDR3 DNA sequence: TGTGCCAGCAGTTTTGACGGATACCAAGAGACCCAGTACTTC. This gives the protein CASSFDGYQETQYF.

The table lists this clonotype with many counts. V and J are TRBV6-1 and TRBJ1-6; TRBD1 is a possible D gene (5 bases). With 1 base removed from V and 5 bases from J, the gap between germline ends came to 9 bases. The CDR3 runs 15 residues. The germline CDR1 and CDR2 sequences are MNHNS and SASEGT. The CDR3 coding sequence is TGTGCCAGCAGTGAAGGTCCGGGGGATAATTCACCCCTCCACTTT. It is translated as CASSEGPGDNSPLHF.

This clonotype was counted many times. The genes are TRBV12-3 or TRBV12-4 and TRBJ2-7, with 11 positions matching TRBD1. The V segment lost 3 bases and the J segment 7 bases; nucleotides outside the gene matches: 5. CDR3 length equals 14 residues. CDR3 region: CASSFGTGGLEQYF. The CDR3, as DNA: TGTGCCAGCAGTTTTGGGACAGGGGGACTTGAGCAGTACTTC.

The chain combines TRBV29-1 with TRBJ1-1, with 8 nucleotides matching TRBD1. The CDR3 has 12 residues. V lost 7 bases and J lost 1; bases outside the gene matches: 2. Germline V lookup: CDR1 SQVTM, CDR2 ANQGSEA. CDR3 sequence: CSADRGNTEAFF. The CDR3, as DNA: TGCAGCGCCGACAGGGGGAACACTGAAGCTTTCTTT.

The chain links TRBV24-1 to TRBJ2-2, with a tentative D call TRBD1 (6 bases). Germline V gives CDR1 KGHDR, CDR2 SFDVKD. V was cut by 3 bases and J by 2 bases, with 15 bases left in between. The CDR3 extends over 17 amino acids. This CDR3 is CATSDVDRDINTGELFF. The DNA of the CDR3 is TGTGCCACCAGTGATGTAGACCGGGACATAAACACCGGGGAGCTGTTTTTT.

This clonotype was observed a few times. The rearrangement links TRBV27 to TRBJ2-7, with D possibly being TRBD1 (5 bases). The V gene lost 4 bases and the J gene lost 5 bases, with 18 bases spanning the gap. This CDR3 is built from 15 residues. Per the germline V gene, CDR1 is MNHEY and CDR2 is SMNVEV (reference sequence). DNA for the CDR3: TGTGCCAGCAGTTCTATTCAGGGTCTTGTGGACGAGCAGTACTTC. Protein product: CASSSIQGLVDEQYF.

The DNA for the CDR3 is TGTGCCAGCAGTGGTAGCGGGATAGGCATAGATACGCAGTATTTT. The encoded protein is CASSGSGIGIDTQYF. The chain couples TRBV2 to TRBJ2-3, with 8 bases identical to TRBD2. The CDR3 covers 15 residues. J gave up 5 bases and V 4 bases, and 8 bases lay outside the gene matches. CDR1 and CDR2 from the germline V gene are SNHLY and FYNNEI.

This clonotype was detected a few times. The chain joins TRBV2 to TRBJ2-7, with 8 nucleotides matching TRBD1. This CDR3 has 14 residues. The ends lost 7 bases at V and 4 bases at J; junction bases unmatched: 9. Germline V CDR1 and CDR2: SNHLY, FYNNEI. The CDR3 loop reads CASNPQGAMYEQYF. The CDR3 DNA follows: TGTGCCAGCAATCCTCAGGGGGCAATGTACGAGCAGTACTTC. Supplemented by reference TRBV2 and TRBJ2-7, the full variable domain reads EPEVTQTPSHQVTQMGQEVILRCVPISNHLYFYWYRQILGQKVEFLVSFYNNEISEKSEIFDDQFSVERPDGSNFTLKIRSTKLEDSAMYFCASNPQGAMYEQYFGPGTRLTVT.

This clonotype was picked up many times. The chain carries TRBV20-1 and TRBJ1-1; D possibly corresponds to TRBD1 (5 bases). Trimming shortened V by 2 bases and J by 5 bases, and 15 bases separated the two germline ends. This CDR3 is 14 amino acids long. Germline V lookup: CDR1 DFQATT, CDR2 SNEGSKA (reference sequence). Written as DNA, the CDR3 is TGCAGTGCTAGACCAGAACTAAGGGGAACTGAAGCTTTCTTT. Amino acid sequence: CSARPELRGTEAFF.

A note on this clonotype: It is likely a read error: a sequence one base away is far more abundant. This likely comes from a read error, as the CDR3 has no conserved phenylalanine or tryptophan at its end. This chain uses TRBV7-2 with TRBJ2-1; 10 bases fit TRBD1. The DNA end favors TRBJ2-5, so the J call may be wrong. There are 14 residues in the CDR3. From germline, CDR1 is SGHTA and CDR2 FQGNSA. The CDR3 reads CASSRDRGGETQYL. CDR3 coding DNA: TGTGCCAGCAGCAGGGACAGGGGAGGGGAGACCCAGTACCTC.

Of note for this clonotype: This may be a read error, as it is one base from a much larger clone. Because it lacks the conserved phenylalanine or tryptophan at the end, this CDR3 is likely a read error. The chain couples TRBV6-2 or TRBV6-3 to TRBJ1-1, with a weak D call TRBD1 (6 bases). V dropped 5 bases and J dropped 0 bases, with 16 bases sitting between them. CDR3 length equals 16 residues. Germline assignment: CDR1 MNHEY and CDR2 SVGEGT. CDR3 sequence: CASSPRRQEVNTEAFS. Written as DNA, the CDR3 is TGTGCCAGCAGTCCCCGCCGACAGGAGGTGAACACTGAAGCTTTCTCT.

This clonotype was detected ten times or more. This chain uses TRBV2 with TRBJ1-2, with TRBD1 matching 9 bases. The CDR3 contains 13 residues. The V segment lost 8 bases and the J segment 2 bases; nucleotides outside the gene matches: 3. CDR1 is SNHLY and CDR2 is FYNNEI in the germline V gene. The CDR3 DNA reads as TGTGCCAGCTTTGGACAGGGGAACTATGGCTACACCTTC. Its translation is CASFGQGNYGYTF.

This chain links TRBV5-1 with TRBJ1-1; no clear D gene. V lost 2 bases, J lost 1 base, and 9 bases lay in between. The CDR3 is 14 amino acids. Germline V gene lookup returns CDR1 SGHRS and CDR2 YFSETQ. Written as DNA, the CDR3 is TGCGCCAGCAGCTTACGATCTGCGAACACTGAAGCTTTCTTT. Its protein product is CASSLRSANTEAFF.

At least ten counts were recorded for this clonotype. J is TRBJ2-7 and V is TRBV28; 8 positions agree with TRBD1. The CDR3 sequence is 16 residues long. The germline gives CDR1 MDHEN, CDR2 SYDVKM. V was clipped by 5 bases and J by 3 bases; unmatched bases: 12. The CDR3, as DNA: TGTGCCAGCAGTGAAAGGACAGGGCAGGGGTTCTACGAGCAGTACTTC. It codes for CASSERTGQGFYEQYF.

This clonotype has at least ten counts. In DNA, the CDR3 is TGTGCCAGCAGTTTCCAGGCGGGAGAGTGGGGAGAGACCCAGTACTTC. Amino acids: CASSFQAGEWGETQYF. The chain employs TRBV27 and TRBJ2-5; the match to TRBD2 covers 7 bases. This CDR3 is built from 16 residues. V gave up 3 bases and J gave up 4 bases; unmatched junction bases: 11. Germline V gene data show CDR1 as MNHEY and CDR2 as SMNVEV (reference sequence).

The rearrangement links TRBV19 to TRBJ1-2, with a possible D match to TRBD1 (6 bases). This CDR3 is built from 15 residues. CDR1 LNHDA and CDR2 SQIVND come from the germline V gene (reference sequence). V lost 3 bases, J lost 4 bases, and 15 bases lay in between. The CDR3 DNA follows: TGTGCCAGTAGTATTTTGGCAGGGGTTACCTATGGCTACACCTTC. Protein product: CASSILAGVTYGYTF.

The chain employs TRBV5-1 and TRBJ2-7, with D uncertain. The V and J ends lost 0 bases and 2 bases respectively, with 9 bases between them. This CDR3 is built from 14 residues. Per germline, CDR1 SGHRS and CDR2 YFSETQ. The CDR3 DNA sequence: TGCGCCAGCAGCTTGGGTGACAAGACCTACGAGCAGTACTTC. Translation gives CASSLGDKTYEQYF.

This clonotype has at least ten counts. This chain uses TRBV6-2 or TRBV6-3 with TRBJ1-1; unclear D gene. The V gene lost 2 bases and the J gene lost 7 bases, with 11 bases spanning the gap. The CDR3 consists of 13 residues. Germline CDR1 reads MNHEY; CDR2 reads SVGEGT. The CDR3 nucleotides read TGTGCCAGCAGTTACGATAGACCGCTTGAAGCTTTCTTT. The encoded protein is CASSYDRPLEAFF.